Detailed here is one T cell receptor (beta chain). This clone was observed a single time. Its specific antigen is unknown. Base qualities are missing; no much larger clone stands one base away. TCRbeta CDR3 regions were amplified from genomic DNA using the immunoSEQ Assay, a bias-controlled multiplex PCR. The authors' pipeline ran thus. The number of nucleated cells in each sample was estimated from the amplification of reference gene primers within the assay. To quantify the absolute abundance of each unique TCRbeta CDR3 rearrangement, sequence reads were collapsed and filtered. For each sample, productive Simpson clonality was calculated as the square root of Simpson's diversity index across productive rearrangements. The table was pulled from immuneACCESS by TCRdb, which kept in-frame rearrangements only. Such tables lose some clones; where checked, under half of the loss comes from unresolved V genes, and the rest has no known cause. D and trimming come from the DNA, and the V and J calls and clone size come from that table. The sample profile shows fewer than 300,000 clones; about nine tenths of them were found once. The ten largest clones take up around 2% of the sample.

This entry belongs to a study of blood T cell repertoires in COVID-19 (dated by TCRdb to the early 2020s). About the investigation overall: Samples from collaborators originated in the United States, Italy and Spain and spanned both the acute and convalescent phases of COVID-19. The prospective study material was composed of cDNA or gDNA derived from T cells, B-cell-depleted T cells, or PBMCs. Subjects who had been exposed to COVID-19, were actively infected with it, or had recovered from it provided the deeply sampled blood TCRbeta repertoires that made up the dataset. The repertoires were made available in a free public database intended to serve as a resource for research on the immune response to SARS-CoV-2. Samples were obtained from the ongoing ImmuneRACE study (first 160 participants) and from over 1,000 subjects provided by 6 global collaborators. Nearly every sample came with metadata listing a de-identified subject ID, COVID-19 status, age in years and sex. Where available, HLA class I and class II types were obtained from metadata supplied by the sample provider rather than from assay-based typing. What the research found in general, with its limitations: Clinical and demographic metadata were provided uncurated, with the amount varying by source and participant.

For CDR1 and CDR2, the germline V gene (reference sequence) lists MNHEY and SMNVEV. Trimming accounts for 6 bases at V and 4 bases at J, while the number of junction bases matched to no gene is 9. There are 14 amino acids in the CDR3, from cysteine to phenylalanine inclusive. The sequence is cut down to CDR3 DNA, 42 bases in frame from base 1. One collaborating source in Seattle enrolled patients during active infection and followed them longitudinally through the course of disease. Each collaborating institution followed its own protocols to collect whole blood in K2EDTA tubes. For TCRbeta analysis, collaborators shipped samples in one of three forms: frozen whole blood, isolated PBMCs, or DNA extracted from either of those sample types.

Rearrangement joined TRBV27 to TRBJ2-7; 7 bases in the middle match TRBD1. The sequenced sample was peripheral blood. This receptor was identified in a woman aged 25 to 39 with COVID-19, enrolled during active disease. The CDR3 sequence is CASRGAGGWYEQYF. The nucleotide sequence reads TGTGCCAGCAGAGGGGCAGGGGGTTGGTACGAGCAGTACTTC.